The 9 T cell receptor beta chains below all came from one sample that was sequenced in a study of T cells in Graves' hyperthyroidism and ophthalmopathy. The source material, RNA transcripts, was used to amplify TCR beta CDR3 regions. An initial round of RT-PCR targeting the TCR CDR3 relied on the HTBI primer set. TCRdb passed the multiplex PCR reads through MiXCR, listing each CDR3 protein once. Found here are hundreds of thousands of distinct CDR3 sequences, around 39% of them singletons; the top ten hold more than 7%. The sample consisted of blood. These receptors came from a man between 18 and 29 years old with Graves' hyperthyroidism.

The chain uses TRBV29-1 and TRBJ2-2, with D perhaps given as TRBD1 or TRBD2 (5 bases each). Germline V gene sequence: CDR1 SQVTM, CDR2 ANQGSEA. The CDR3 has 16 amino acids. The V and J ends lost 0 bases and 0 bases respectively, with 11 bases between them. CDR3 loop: CSVEDLGRTNTGELFF. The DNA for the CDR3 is TGCAGCGTTGAAGATCTGGGACGTACGAACACCGGGGAGCTGTTTTTT.

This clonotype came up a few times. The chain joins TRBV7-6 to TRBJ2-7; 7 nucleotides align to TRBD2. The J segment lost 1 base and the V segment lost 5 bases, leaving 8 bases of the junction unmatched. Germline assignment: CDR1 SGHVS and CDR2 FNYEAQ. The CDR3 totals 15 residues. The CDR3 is CASSLTSARSYEQYF. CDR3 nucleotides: TGTGCCAGCAGCCTTACTAGCGCTCGGTCCTACGAGCAGTACTTC.

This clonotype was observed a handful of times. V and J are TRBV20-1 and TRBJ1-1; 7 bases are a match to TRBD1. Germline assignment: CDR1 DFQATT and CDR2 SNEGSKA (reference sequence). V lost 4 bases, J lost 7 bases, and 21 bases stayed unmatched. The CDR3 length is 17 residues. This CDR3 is CSATRLRDSTAWGEAFF. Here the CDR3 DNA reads TGCAGTGCTACTAGACTTAGGGACAGTACGGCCTGGGGTGAAGCTTTCTTT.

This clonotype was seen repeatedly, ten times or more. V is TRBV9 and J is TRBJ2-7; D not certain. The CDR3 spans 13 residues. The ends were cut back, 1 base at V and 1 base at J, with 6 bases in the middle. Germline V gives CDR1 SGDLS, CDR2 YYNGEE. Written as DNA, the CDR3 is TGTGCCAGCAGCGTAAGCCCATCCTACGAGCAGTACTTC. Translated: CASSVSPSYEQYF.

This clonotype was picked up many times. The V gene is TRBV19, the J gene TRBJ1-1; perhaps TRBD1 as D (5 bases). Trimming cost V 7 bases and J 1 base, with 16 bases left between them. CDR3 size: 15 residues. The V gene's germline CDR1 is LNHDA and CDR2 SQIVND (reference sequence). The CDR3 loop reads CASTTPPGTNTEAFF. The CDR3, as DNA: TGTGCCAGTACCACCCCCCCAGGGACGAACACTGAAGCTTTCTTT.

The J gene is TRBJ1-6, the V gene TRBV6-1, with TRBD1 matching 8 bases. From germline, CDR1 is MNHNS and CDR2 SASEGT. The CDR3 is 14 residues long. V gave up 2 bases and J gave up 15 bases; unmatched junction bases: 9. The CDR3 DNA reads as TGTGCCAGCAGTGAATACAGGGGGGAAGGGCTCCTCCACTTT. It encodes CASSEYRGEGLLHF.

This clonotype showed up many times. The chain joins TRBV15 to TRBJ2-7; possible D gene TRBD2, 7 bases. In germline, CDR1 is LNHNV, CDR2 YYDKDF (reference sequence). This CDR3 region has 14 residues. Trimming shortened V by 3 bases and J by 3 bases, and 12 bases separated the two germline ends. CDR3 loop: CATSSGGGDYEQYF. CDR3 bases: TGTGCCACCAGCAGTGGAGGGGGGGACTACGAGCAGTACTTC.

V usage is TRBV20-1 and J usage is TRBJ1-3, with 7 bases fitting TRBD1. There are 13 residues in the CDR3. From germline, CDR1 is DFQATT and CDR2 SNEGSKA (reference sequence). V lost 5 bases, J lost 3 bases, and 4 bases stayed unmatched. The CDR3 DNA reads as TGCAGTGCTCCGACAGGGATTGGAAACACCATATATTTT. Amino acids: CSAPTGIGNTIYF.

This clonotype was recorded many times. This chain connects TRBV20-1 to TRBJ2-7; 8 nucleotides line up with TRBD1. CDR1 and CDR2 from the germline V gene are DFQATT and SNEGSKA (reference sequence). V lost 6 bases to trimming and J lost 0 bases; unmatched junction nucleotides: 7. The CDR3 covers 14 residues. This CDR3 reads CSAAGTGSSYEQYF. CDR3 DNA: TGCAGTGCCGCAGGGACAGGTAGCTCCTACGAGCAGTACTTC.